A single sample gave rise to the 21 T cell receptor beta chains below, sequenced in a study of cytomegalovirus exposure and HLA in healthy donors. Both 60 Vbeta primers and 13 Jbeta primers went into the PCR. Some clones are missing from TCRdb's copy, which holds only in-frame ones; the method was immunoSEQ multiplex PCR. Of fewer than 250,000 clones in the sample, roughly 77% are singletons; the top ten hold around 0.4%. Sequencing input: PBMCs. These receptor sequences come from a male donor in good health and CMV-seropositive.

The CDR3 DNA reads TGTGCCAGCAGCCTGAATAGCGGGAGAGACACCGGGGAGCTGTTTTTT. Protein: CASSLNSGRDTGELFF. The chain carries TRBV7-2 and TRBJ2-2; 9 nucleotides line up with TRBD2. Trimming at V came to 5 bases and at J to 3 bases, leaving 7 bases not matched to a gene. Germline loops: CDR1 SGHTA, CDR2 FQGNSA. CDR3 length: 16 amino acids. Full variable domain (remainder filled in from reference TRBV7-2 and TRBJ2-2): GAGVSQSPSNKVTEKGKDVELRCDPISGHTALYWYRQSLGQGLEFLIYFQGNSAPDKSGLPSDRFSAERTGGSVSTLTIQRTQQEDSAVYLCASSLNSGRDTGELFFGEGSRLTVL.

J is TRBJ2-3 and V is TRBV2; 10 bases align to TRBD1. The trim removed 7 bases at V and 3 bases at J, leaving 7 bases unmatched. The CDR3 covers 15 residues. The germline gives CDR1 SNHLY, CDR2 FYNNEI. CDR3 in amino acids: CASIRDRGWTDTQYF. The DNA for the CDR3 is TGTGCCAGCATCCGGGACAGGGGATGGACAGATACGCAGTATTTT. Complete variable domain (other parts from reference TRBV2 and TRBJ2-3): EPEVTQTPSHQVTQMGQEVILRCVPISNHLYFYWYRQILGQKVEFLVSFYNNEISEKSEIFDDQFSVERPDGSNFTLKIRSTKLEDSAMYFCASIRDRGWTDTQYFGPGTRLTVL.

Turning to this clone: Relative to the germline gene, one junction end is altered; a read error may explain this. The gene calls are TRBV5-6 and TRBJ2-3; D not resolved. This CDR3 is built from 11 residues. CDR1 SGHDT and CDR2 YYEEEE come from the germline V gene. CDR3 residues: CASSLGTLHLF. The CDR3 bases are TGTGCCAGCAGCCTAGGAACCTTACACTTATTT.

This clone is a singleton in its sample. This chain joins TRBV30 and TRBJ2-5, with 11 nucleotides matching TRBD2. Germline V CDR1 and CDR2: GTSNPN, SVGIG (reference sequence). This CDR3 is built from 14 residues. Losses at the gene ends were 0 bases for V and 3 bases for J; bases not matched to a gene: 0. The CDR3 sequence is CAWSVGLAEETQYF. For the CDR3, the DNA is TGTGCCTGGAGTGTGGGACTAGCGGAAGAGACCCAGTACTTC.

V usage is TRBV11-2 and J usage is TRBJ2-1; 8 bases agree with TRBD1. After removal of 5 bases from V and 8 bases from J, the junction contained 5 bases not matched to a gene. The CDR3 spans 13 residues. CDR1 is SGHAT, CDR2 FQNNGV, per germline. The CDR3, as DNA: TGTGCCAGCAGCCCGACAGGGGCGGATGAGCAGTTCTTC. This codes for CASSPTGADEQFF.

The chain combines TRBV7-3 with TRBJ2-1; D is uncertain. V dropped 1 base and J dropped 9 bases, with 7 bases sitting between them. The length of the CDR3 is 12 residues. Looked up from germline, CDR1 is SGHTA and CDR2 is FQGTGA. This CDR3 reads CASSLRYGEQFF. In DNA, the CDR3 is TGTGCCAGCAGCTTAAGGTACGGTGAGCAGTTCTTC. Variable domain in full (rest from reference TRBV7-3 and TRBJ2-1): GAGVSQTPSNKVTEKGKYVELRCDPISGHTALYWYRQSLGQGPEFLIYFQGTGAADDSGLPNDRFFAVRPEGSVSTLKIQRTERGDSAVYLCASSLRYGEQFFGPGTRLTVL.

V gene TRBV29-1 combines with J gene TRBJ2-7, with 11 bases identical to TRBD2. Germline CDR1 is SQVTM and CDR2 is ANQGSEA. The junction had 7 bases not matched to a gene; V was cut back by 3 bases and J by 0 bases. CDR3 size: 16 residues. For the CDR3, the DNA is TGCAGCGTTGAGGGGGGACTAGCGGCGAGCTCCTACGAGCAGTACTTC. Its protein product is CSVEGGLAASSYEQYF.

The chain recombines TRBV5-4 with TRBJ2-7; a weak D match, TRBD1 (6 bases). V was clipped by 0 bases and J by 2 bases, with 12 bases between them. The germline gives CDR1 SGHNT, CDR2 YYREEE (reference sequence). The CDR3 covers 15 residues. The CDR3 region is CASSLVGASTYEQYF. CDR3 DNA sequence: TGTGCCAGCAGCTTGGTGGGGGCAAGCACCTACGAGCAGTACTTC.

This clone was recorded once. The chain combines TRBV27 with TRBJ2-3; D uncertain. The CDR3 extends over 11 amino acids. Looked up from germline, CDR1 is MNHEY and CDR2 is SMNVEV (reference sequence). The germline V and J ends were trimmed by 10 bases and 6 bases, with 11 bases remaining between them. CDR3 region: CATFWADTQYF. The CDR3 DNA is TGTGCCACCTTCTGGGCGGATACGCAGTATTTT.

This clone was seen only a few times. The chain carries TRBV6-5 and TRBJ1-2, with 7 bases matching TRBD1. The CDR3 extends over 14 amino acids. The germline V gene encodes CDR1 MNHEY and CDR2 SVGAGI. V lost 5 bases, J lost 4 bases, and 7 bases stayed unmatched. Here the CDR3 DNA reads TGTGCCAGCAGTCCCCCGACAGGGCCCTATGGCTACACCTTC. It codes for CASSPPTGPYGYTF.

CDR3 residues: CASSLGQGRSNQPQHF. CDR3 in DNA: TGTGCCAGCAGCTTGGGGCAGGGAAGGAGCAATCAGCCCCAGCATTTT. The rearrangement links TRBV5-5 to TRBJ1-5; possible D gene TRBD1, 5 bases. The ends were cut back, 0 bases at V and 1 base at J, with 11 bases in the middle. The CDR3 totals 16 residues. Germline V gene lookup returns CDR1 SGHKS and CDR2 YYEKEE (reference sequence).

The chain uses TRBV28 and TRBJ2-7, with a tentative D call TRBD2 (7 bases). This CDR3 has 13 amino acids. Trimming took 3 bases from V and 7 from J, leaving 13 bases between them. In germline, CDR1 is MDHEN, CDR2 SYDVKM. CDR3 amino acids: CASSLGGQGEQYF. CDR3 nucleotides: TGTGCCAGCAGTTTGGGGGGGCAGGGGGAGCAGTACTTC. The whole variable domain, remainder taken from reference TRBV28 and TRBJ2-7, is DVKVTQSSRYLVKRTGEKVFLECVQDMDHENMFWYRQDPGLGLRLIYFSYDVKMKEKGDIPEGYSVSREKKERFSLILESASTNQTSMYLCASSLGGQGEQYFGPGTRLTVT.

V gene TRBV6-5 combines with J gene TRBJ2-3; tentative D call: TRBD2 (5 bases). V lost 2 bases and J lost 4, with 7 bases in between. This CDR3 has 13 amino acids. CDR1 is MNHEY and CDR2 is SVGAGI in the germline V gene. The CDR3 DNA sequence: TGTGCCAGCAGTTACGGGAGCCCAGATACGCAGTATTTT. Amino acids: CASSYGSPDTQYF.

V is TRBV10-3 and J is TRBJ2-7, with TRBD2 matching 7 bases. Germline V gene lookup returns CDR1 ENHRY and CDR2 SYGVKD. Unmatched junction bases numbered 6, after V lost 4 bases and J lost 3 bases. The CDR3 has 14 amino acids. The CDR3: CAISGAGLDYEQYF. The CDR3 nucleotides are TGTGCCATCAGTGGGGCTGGACTAGACTACGAGCAGTACTTC.

The CDR3 loop is CAAGKREFQETQYF. In DNA form, the CDR3 reads TGTGCCGCGGGGAAGCGGGAGTTCCAAGAGACCCAGTACTTC. The chain employs TRBV19 and TRBJ2-5; 8 nucleotides agree with TRBD2. This CDR3 spans 14 amino acids. The V gene's germline CDR1 is LNHDA and CDR2 SQIVND (reference sequence). V shed 11 bases and J 1 base; nucleotides not matched to a gene: 9.

This chain uses TRBV12-5 with TRBJ1-1; unclear D gene. CDR3 length equals 12 residues. Germline V gives CDR1 LGHNT, CDR2 FRNRAP. Trimming pared 2 bases from V and 7 bases from J, leaving 8 bases between. The CDR3 reads CASGLSLGEAFF. The DNA for the CDR3 is TGTGCTAGTGGTTTGTCACTTGGTGAAGCTTTCTTT.

The V and J genes are TRBV19 and TRBJ2-5; D is unclear. Germline V lookup: CDR1 LNHDA, CDR2 SQIVND (reference sequence). CDR3 length equals 13 residues. Trimming cost V 3 bases and J 1 base, with 6 bases left between them. The CDR3 reads CASSIFRQETQYF. The CDR3, as DNA: TGTGCCAGTAGTATCTTCCGCCAAGAGACCCAGTACTTC.

The gene calls are TRBV5-1 and TRBJ1-2; a possible D gene is TRBD1 (5 bases). CDR1 is SGHRS, CDR2 YFSETQ, per germline. The CDR3 consists of 14 residues. Trimming took 4 bases from V and 8 from J, leaving 18 bases between them. The CDR3 region is CASSTSGTGVGYTF. CDR3 nucleotide sequence: TGCGCCAGCAGCACCTCCGGGACGGGAGTCGGCTACACCTTC.

CDR3 sequence (DNA): TGTGCCAGCAGCACAATGACAGGGGCGGGCACCGGGGAGCTGTTTTTT. Its protein product is CASSTMTGAGTGELFF. The chain combines TRBV5-4 with TRBJ2-2, with 8 nucleotides matching TRBD1. The J segment lost 4 bases and the V segment lost 4 bases, leaving 9 bases of the junction unmatched. Germline V lookup: CDR1 SGHNT, CDR2 YYREEE (reference sequence). CDR3 size: 16 residues.

This clone has more than one count but fewer than ten. The J gene is TRBJ1-2, the V gene TRBV27, with D possibly being TRBD1 (5 bases). The germline V gene encodes CDR1 MNHEY and CDR2 SMNVEV (reference sequence). This CDR3 has 16 residues. The V and J ends lost 2 bases and 5 bases respectively, with 18 bases between them. The CDR3 sequence is CASSLAFAGLRYGYTF. In nucleotides, the CDR3 is TGTGCCAGCAGTTTAGCGTTCGCAGGGCTGCGGTATGGCTACACCTTC.

V is TRBV28 and J is TRBJ2-5, with no clear D. Germline CDR1 is MDHEN and CDR2 is SYDVKM. The V end was cut by 5 bases, the J end by 5 bases, with 12 bases between. The CDR3 consists of 13 residues. The CDR3 reads CASSQATRETQYF. CDR3 nucleotides: TGTGCCAGCAGTCAGGCCACCCGGGAGACCCAGTACTTC.